This T cell receptor beta chain was documented in a study of Graves' ophthalmopathy and Graves' hyperthyroidism. For repertoire sequencing, the TCR beta CDR3 regions were amplified from RNA transcripts. In the first round, RT-PCR was carried out with HTBI primers, and a multiplex PCR formed the second round. In TCRdb, the multiplex PCR reads were re-called with MiXCR into one record per CDR3 protein. The sample holds 600,000 to 950,000 distinct CDR3 sequences, around 40% seen once. This clonotype has more than one count but fewer than ten. The sequenced material came from peripheral blood. This clonotype was sampled from an adult man with Graves' ophthalmopathy.

The CDR3 loop is CASSLGQGSTGELFF. DNA for the CDR3: TGTGCCAGCAGTTTGGGACAGGGGAGCACCGGGGAGCTGTTTTTT. The chain couples TRBV2 to TRBJ2-2; TRBD1 agrees at 10 bases. The germline CDR1 and CDR2 sequences are SNHLY and FYNNEI. The CDR3 length is 15 residues. Losses at the gene ends were 5 bases for V and 4 bases for J; bases not matched to a gene: 4. The whole variable domain, remainder taken from reference TRBV2 and TRBJ2-2, is EPEVTQTPSHQVTQMGQEVILRCVPISNHLYFYWYRQILGQKVEFLVSFYNNEISEKSEIFDDQFSVERPDGSNFTLKIRSTKLEDSAMYFCASSLGQGSTGELFFGEGSRLTVL.